Below, one TCR beta chain is given with its context. Study processing details: Cell counts per sample came from amplifying reference gene primers. The data were produced by immunoSEQ multiplex PCR, yet TCRdb's version contains in-frame clones alone and is incomplete. The V and J calls and clone size come from that table; D and trimming were worked out from the DNA. The data hold hundreds of thousands of clones, with roughly 79% observed a single time. This entry belongs to a study of blood T cell repertoires in COVID-19. Overall study: T cells, B-cell-depleted T cells, or PBMCs provided the cDNA or gDNA that served as material.

Source material: peripheral blood. The TCR comes from a woman older than 75 with acute or convalescent COVID-19.

CDR3 sequence: CASSYTPTGAGNTIYF. The CDR3 DNA is TGTGCCAGCAGTTACACCCCTACAGGCGCTGGAAACACCATATATTTT. The chain has TRBV6-5 and TRBJ1-3; possibly TRBD1 for D (5 bases). This CDR3 is 16 amino acids long. Germline CDR1 reads MNHEY; CDR2 reads SVGAGI. V dropped 2 bases and J dropped 2 bases, with 13 bases sitting between them.